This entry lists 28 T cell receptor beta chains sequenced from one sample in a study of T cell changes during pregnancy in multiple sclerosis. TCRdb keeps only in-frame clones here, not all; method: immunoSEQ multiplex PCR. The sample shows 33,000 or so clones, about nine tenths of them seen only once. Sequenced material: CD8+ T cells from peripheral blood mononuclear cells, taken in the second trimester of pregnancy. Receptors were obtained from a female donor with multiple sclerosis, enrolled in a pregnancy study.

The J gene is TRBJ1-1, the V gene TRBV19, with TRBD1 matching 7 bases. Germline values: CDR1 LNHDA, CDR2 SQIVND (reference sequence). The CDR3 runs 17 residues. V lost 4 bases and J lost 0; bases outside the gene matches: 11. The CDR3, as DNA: TGTGCCAGTAGTACGAAAAAAGGGACAGTCATGAACACTGAAGCTTTCTTT. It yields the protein CASSTKKGTVMNTEAFF.

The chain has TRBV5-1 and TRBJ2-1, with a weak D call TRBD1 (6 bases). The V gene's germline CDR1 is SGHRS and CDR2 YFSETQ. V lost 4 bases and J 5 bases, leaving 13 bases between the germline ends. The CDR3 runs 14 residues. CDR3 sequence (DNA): TGCGCCAGCAGCCTCACAGGGAGAAACAATGAGCAGTTCTTC. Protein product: CASSLTGRNNEQFF.

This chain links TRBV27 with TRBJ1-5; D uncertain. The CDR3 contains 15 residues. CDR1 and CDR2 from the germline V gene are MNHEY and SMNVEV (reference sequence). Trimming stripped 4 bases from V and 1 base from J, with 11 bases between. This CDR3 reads CASSSRIGSNQPQHF. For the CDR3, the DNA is TGTGCCAGCAGTTCCAGGATAGGCAGCAATCAGCCCCAGCATTTT.

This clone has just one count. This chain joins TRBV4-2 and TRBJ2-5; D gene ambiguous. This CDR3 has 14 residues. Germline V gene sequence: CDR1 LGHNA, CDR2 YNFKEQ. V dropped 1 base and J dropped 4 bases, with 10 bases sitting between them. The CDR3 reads CASSQAWSGETQYF. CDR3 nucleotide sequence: TGTGCCAGCAGCCAAGCGTGGAGTGGAGAGACCCAGTACTTC.

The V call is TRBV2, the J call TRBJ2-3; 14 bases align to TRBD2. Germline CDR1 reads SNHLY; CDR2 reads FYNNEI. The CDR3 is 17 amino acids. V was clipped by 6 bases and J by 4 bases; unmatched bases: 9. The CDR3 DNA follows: TGTGCCAGCAGCTCACGGGGACTAGCGGGAGCGGCAGATACGCAGTATTTT. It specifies CASSSRGLAGAADTQYF. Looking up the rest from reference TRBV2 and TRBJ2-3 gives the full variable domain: EPEVTQTPSHQVTQMGQEVILRCVPISNHLYFYWYRQILGQKVEFLVSFYNNEISEKSEIFDDQFSVERPDGSNFTLKIRSTKLEDSAMYFCASSSRGLAGAADTQYFGPGTRLTVL.

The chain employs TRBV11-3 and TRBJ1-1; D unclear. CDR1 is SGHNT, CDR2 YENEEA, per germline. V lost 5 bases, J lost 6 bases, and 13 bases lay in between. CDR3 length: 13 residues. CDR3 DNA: TGTGCCAGCAGCCGCGGGCGGGCCCCTGAAGCTTTCTTT. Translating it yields CASSRGRAPEAFF.

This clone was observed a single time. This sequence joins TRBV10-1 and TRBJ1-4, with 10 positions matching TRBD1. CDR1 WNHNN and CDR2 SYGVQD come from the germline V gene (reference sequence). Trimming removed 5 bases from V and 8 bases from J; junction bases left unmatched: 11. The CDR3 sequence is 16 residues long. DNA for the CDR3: TGCGCCAGCAGTCCGCCTCCCGGGACAGGGGAAGAAAAACTGTTTTTT. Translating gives CASSPPPGTGEEKLFF.

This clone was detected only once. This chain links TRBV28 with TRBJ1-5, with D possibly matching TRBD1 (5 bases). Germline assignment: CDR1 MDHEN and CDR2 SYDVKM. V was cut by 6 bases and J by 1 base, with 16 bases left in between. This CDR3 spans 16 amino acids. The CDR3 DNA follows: TGTGCCAGCAGGATCCCAGGGATTGCAAGCAATCAGCCCCAGCATTTT. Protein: CASRIPGIASNQPQHF.

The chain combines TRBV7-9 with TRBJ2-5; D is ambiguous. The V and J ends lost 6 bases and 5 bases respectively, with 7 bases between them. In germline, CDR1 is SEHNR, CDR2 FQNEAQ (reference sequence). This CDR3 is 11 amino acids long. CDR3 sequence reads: CASRLRETQYF. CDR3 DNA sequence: TGTGCCAGCAGACTCCGGGAGACCCAGTACTTC.

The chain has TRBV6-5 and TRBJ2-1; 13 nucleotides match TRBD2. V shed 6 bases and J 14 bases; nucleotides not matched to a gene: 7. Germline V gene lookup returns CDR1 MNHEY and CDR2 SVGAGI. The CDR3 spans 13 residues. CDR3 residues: CASSSGLAGEEFF. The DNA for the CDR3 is TGTGCCAGCAGCTCAGGACTAGCGGGAGAGGAGTTCTTC.

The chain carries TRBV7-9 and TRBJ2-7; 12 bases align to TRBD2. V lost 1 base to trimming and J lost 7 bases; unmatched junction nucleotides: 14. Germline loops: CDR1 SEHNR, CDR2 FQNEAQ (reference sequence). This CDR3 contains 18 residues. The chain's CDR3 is CASSLDSSFGTSGREQYF. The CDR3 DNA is TGTGCCAGCAGCTTAGATTCTTCTTTCGGGACTAGCGGGCGAGAGCAGTACTTC.

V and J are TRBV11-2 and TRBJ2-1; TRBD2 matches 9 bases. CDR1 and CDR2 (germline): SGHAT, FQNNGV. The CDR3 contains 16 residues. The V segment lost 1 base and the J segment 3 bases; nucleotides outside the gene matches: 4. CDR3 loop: CASSLGGTSSYNEQFF. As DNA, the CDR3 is TGTGCCAGCAGCTTAGGAGGGACTAGCAGCTACAATGAGCAGTTCTTC.

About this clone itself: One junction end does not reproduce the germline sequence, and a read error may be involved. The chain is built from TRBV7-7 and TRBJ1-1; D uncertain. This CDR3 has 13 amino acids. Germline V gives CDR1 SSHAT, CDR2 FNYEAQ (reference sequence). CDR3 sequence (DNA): TGTGCTAGCAGCCACGACATTTCCACTGAAGCTTTCTTT. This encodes CASSHDISTEAFF.

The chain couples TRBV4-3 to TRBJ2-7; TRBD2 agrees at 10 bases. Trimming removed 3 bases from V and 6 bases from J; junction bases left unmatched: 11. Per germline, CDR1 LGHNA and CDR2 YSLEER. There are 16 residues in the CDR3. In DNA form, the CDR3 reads TGCGCCAGCAGCCACCTCGGACTAGCGGACCTCGCCGAGCAGTACTTC. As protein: CASSHLGLADLAEQYF.

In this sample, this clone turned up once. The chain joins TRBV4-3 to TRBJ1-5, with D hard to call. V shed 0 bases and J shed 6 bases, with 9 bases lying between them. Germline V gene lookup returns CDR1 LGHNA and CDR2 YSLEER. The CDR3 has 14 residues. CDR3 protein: CASSQDAEVQPQHF. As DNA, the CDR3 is TGCGCCAGCAGCCAAGATGCAGAGGTTCAGCCCCAGCATTTT.

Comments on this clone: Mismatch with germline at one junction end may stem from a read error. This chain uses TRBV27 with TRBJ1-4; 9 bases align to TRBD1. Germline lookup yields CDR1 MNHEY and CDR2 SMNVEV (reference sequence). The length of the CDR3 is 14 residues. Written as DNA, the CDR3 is TGTGCCGGCAGAACAAACAGGGGGCGCGAAAAACTGTTTTTT. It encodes CAGRTNRGREKLFF.

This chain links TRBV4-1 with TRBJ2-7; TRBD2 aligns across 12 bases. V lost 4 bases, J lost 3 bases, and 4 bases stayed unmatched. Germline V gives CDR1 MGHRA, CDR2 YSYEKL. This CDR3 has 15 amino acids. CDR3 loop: CASSLGLAGFYEQYF. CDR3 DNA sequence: TGCGCCAGCAGCCTTGGACTAGCGGGGTTCTACGAGCAGTACTTC.

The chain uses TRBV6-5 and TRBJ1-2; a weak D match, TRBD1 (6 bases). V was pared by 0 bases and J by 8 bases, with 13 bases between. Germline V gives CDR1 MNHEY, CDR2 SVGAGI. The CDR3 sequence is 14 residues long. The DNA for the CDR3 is TGTGCCAGCAGTTACTCGACACAGGGCGTGGGCTACACCTTC. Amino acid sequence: CASSYSTQGVGYTF.

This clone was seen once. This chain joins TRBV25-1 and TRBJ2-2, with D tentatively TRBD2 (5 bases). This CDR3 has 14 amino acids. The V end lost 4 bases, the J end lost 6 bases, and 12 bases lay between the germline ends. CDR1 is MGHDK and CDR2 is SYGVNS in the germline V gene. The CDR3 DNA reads TGTGCCAGCAGTGGGTACGAGGGATCCGGGGAGCTGTTTTTT. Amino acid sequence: CASSGYEGSGELFF. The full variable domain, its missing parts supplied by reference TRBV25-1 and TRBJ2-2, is EADIYQTPRYLVIGTGKKITLECSQTMGHDKMYWYQQDPGMELHLIHYSYGVNSTEKGDLSSESTVSRIRTEHFPLTLESARPSHTSQYLCASSGYEGSGELFFGEGSRLTVL.

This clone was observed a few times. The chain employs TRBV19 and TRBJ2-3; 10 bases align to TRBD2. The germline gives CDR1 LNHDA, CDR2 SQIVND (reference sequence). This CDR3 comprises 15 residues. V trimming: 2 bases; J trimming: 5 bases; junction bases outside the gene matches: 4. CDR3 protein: CASSISGRAVDTQYF. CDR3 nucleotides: TGTGCCAGTAGTATAAGCGGGAGGGCCGTAGATACGCAGTATTTT. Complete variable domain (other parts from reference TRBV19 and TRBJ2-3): DGGITQSPKYLFRKEGQNVTLSCEQNLNHDAMYWYRQDPGQGLRLIYYSQIVNDFQKGDIAEGYSVSREKKESFPLTVTSAQKNPTAFYLCASSISGRAVDTQYFGPGTRLTVL.

This chain's CDR3 is CSVEFSGLVGDEQYF. The CDR3 DNA reads TGCAGCGTTGAATTTAGTGGGCTAGTGGGAGACGAGCAGTACTTC. The chain carries TRBV29-1 and TRBJ2-7, with D tentatively TRBD2 (5 bases). The germline V gene encodes CDR1 SQVTM and CDR2 ANQGSEA. The CDR3 runs 15 residues. Trimming shortened V by 2 bases and J by 5 bases, and 19 bases separated the two germline ends.

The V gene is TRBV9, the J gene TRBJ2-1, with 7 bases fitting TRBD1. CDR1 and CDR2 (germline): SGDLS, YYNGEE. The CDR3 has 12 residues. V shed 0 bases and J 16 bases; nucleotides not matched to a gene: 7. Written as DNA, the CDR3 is TGTGCCAGCAGCGTAGTAGGGACAGTATCCTTCTTC. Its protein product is CASSVVGTVSFF.

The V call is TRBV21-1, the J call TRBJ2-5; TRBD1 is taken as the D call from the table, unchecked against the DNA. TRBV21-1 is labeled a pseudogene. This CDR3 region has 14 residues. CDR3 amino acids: CASSKQGGQETQYF. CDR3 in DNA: TGTGCCAGCAGCAAACAGGGGGGCCAAGAGACCCAGTACTTC.

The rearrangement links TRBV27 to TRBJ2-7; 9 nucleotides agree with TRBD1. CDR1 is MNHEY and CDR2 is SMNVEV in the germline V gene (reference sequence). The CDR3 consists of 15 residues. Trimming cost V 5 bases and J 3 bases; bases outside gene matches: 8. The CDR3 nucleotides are TGTGCCAGCAGTACATTCGGGACAGGGTACTACGAGCAGTACTTC. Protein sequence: CASSTFGTGYYEQYF.

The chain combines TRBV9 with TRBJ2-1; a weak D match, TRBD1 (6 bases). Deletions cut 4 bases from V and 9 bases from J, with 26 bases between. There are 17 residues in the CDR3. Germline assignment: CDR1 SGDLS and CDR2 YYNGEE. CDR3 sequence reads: CASSHTRASGQRGEQFF. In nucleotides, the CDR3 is TGTGCCAGCAGCCACACCAGGGCGAGCGGACAGAGGGGTGAGCAGTTCTTC.

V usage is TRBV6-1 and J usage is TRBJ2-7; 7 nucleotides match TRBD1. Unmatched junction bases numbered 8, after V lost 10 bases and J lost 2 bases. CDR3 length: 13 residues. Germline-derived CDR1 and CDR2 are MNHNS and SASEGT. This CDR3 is CATQGGRAYEQYF. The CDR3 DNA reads TGTGCCACCCAAGGGGGCAGAGCCTACGAGCAGTACTTC.

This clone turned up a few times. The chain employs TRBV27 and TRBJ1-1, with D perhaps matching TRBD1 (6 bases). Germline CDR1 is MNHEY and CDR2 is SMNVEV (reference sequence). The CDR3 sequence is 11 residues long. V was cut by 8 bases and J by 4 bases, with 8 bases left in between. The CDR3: CASQGSTEAFF. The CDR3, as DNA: TGTGCCAGCCAGGGGAGCACTGAAGCTTTCTTT.

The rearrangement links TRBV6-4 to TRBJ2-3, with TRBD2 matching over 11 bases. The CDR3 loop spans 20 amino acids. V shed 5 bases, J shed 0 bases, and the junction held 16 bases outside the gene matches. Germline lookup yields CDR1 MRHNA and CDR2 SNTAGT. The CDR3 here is CASSSLLGLAETTSTDTQYF. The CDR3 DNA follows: TGTGCCAGCAGTTCCCTATTGGGACTAGCGGAGACCACGAGCACAGATACGCAGTATTTT.